The T cell receptor (beta chain) described here comes from a study of T cell changes during pregnancy in multiple sclerosis. Germline V CDR1 and CDR2: SGHRS, YFSETQ. This CDR3 contains 15 residues. Unmatched junction bases numbered 2, after V lost 4 bases and J lost 2 bases. Only in-frame clones appear in the TCRdb table, and some are missing; sequencing was by immunoSEQ multiplex PCR. Counted here are over 30,000 clones, just over 85% occurring once; the ten biggest clones make up roughly 1.2%. As concerns this clone: Other DNA sequences in the same sample also yield this CDR3.

The specimen was CD4+ T cells from peripheral blood mononuclear cells, collected before pregnancy. The TCR comes from a female donor with multiple sclerosis, enrolled in a pregnancy study. This chain connects TRBV5-1 to TRBJ2-3; 12 positions agree with TRBD1. DNA for the CDR3: TGCGCCAGCAGCCCGGGACAGGGGGCCACAGATACGCAGTATTTT. Protein: CASSPGQGATDTQYF.